Included here is one T cell receptor (beta chain) sequence, with context. What it recognizes is unknown. The CDR3 covers 18 residues. Between the trimmed V and J ends, which lost 0 bases and 7 bases, there was a span of 22 bases. Germline V gives CDR1 LGHNA, CDR2 YNFKEQ. Expressed TCRB transcripts were sequenced after all isolated RNA was converted to cDNA. Profiling relied on immunoSEQ multiplex PCR, and the TCRdb table lists in-frame clones only, not all of them. The sample lists 240,000 or so clones, roughly 20% occurring once. This entry is derived from a study of beta chain features in type 1 diabetes. The study's findings and limits: The study found that naive, central memory and Treg TCRB repertoires appeared more similar in patients than in healthy donors. Still unanswered here is whether HLA type influences TCRB rearrangement. PCR may have favored shorter templates equally in patients and controls. In all four CD4+ subsets, TCRB CDR3 length was significantly, moderately reduced in type 1 diabetes.

The sample comprised naive CD4+ T cells from blood. The V and J genes are TRBV4-2 and TRBJ1-5; a weak D match, TRBD1 (5 bases). The sequence was obtained from a woman in her thirties or forties with type 1 diabetes. The DNA of the CDR3 is TGTGCCAGCAGCCAAGATTGGGGGACTGGGACCGGAGAGCAGCCCCAGCATTTT. Its protein is CASSQDWGTGTGEQPQHF.